Shown below are 28 T cell receptor beta chains from a single sample sequenced in a study of CD8 T cells in Susac syndrome. It was with random hexamers that roughly 0.45 to 1 ug RNA was reverse transcribed. TCRdb called the immunoSEQ multiplex PCR reads again in MiXCR, with one record for every CDR3 protein. The sample lists approximately 190,000 distinct CDR3 sequences; about 95% were seen once. The sequencing input was CD4+ T cells from PBMCs. These receptor sequences come from a human donor with multiple sclerosis.

The V gene is TRBV9, the J gene TRBJ1-6; 8 nucleotides agree with TRBD1. The CDR3 runs 16 residues. The junction had 10 bases not matched to a gene; V was cut back by 4 bases and J by 7 bases. The germline V gene has CDR1 SGDLS and CDR2 YYNGEE. CDR3 DNA sequence: TGTGCCAGCAGCCCCCACTCCGGGACAGGCAATTCACCCCTCCACTTT. It is translated as CASSPHSGTGNSPLHF.

CDR3 nucleotides: TGTGCCAGCAGCGATACAGCCGGGAATGAGCAGTTCTTC. Translation: CASSDTAGNEQFF. The chain is built from TRBV9 and TRBJ2-1; D not resolved. From germline, CDR1 is SGDLS and CDR2 YYNGEE. Trimming pared 3 bases from V and 7 bases from J, leaving 11 bases between. The CDR3 runs 13 residues. The full variable domain, rest sourced from reference TRBV9 and TRBJ2-1, is DSGVTQTPKHLITATGQRVTLRCSPRSGDLSVYWYQQSLDQGLQFLIQYYNGEERAKGNILERFSAQQFPDLHSELNLSSLELGDSALYFCASSDTAGNEQFFGPGTRLTVL.

This clonotype was seen only once. This rearrangement joins TRBV9 to TRBJ2-5, with 10 nucleotides matching TRBD2. Germline values: CDR1 SGDLS, CDR2 YYNGEE. The CDR3 is made up of 16 amino acids. V dropped 4 bases and J dropped 2; count of bases not matched to a gene: 8. The DNA for the CDR3 is TGTGCCAGCAGCCCCCGGGGTAGCGGGGGGCAAGAGACCCAGTACTTC. It is translated as CASSPRGSGGQETQYF. Full variable domain (missing parts from reference TRBV9 and TRBJ2-5): DSGVTQTPKHLITATGQRVTLRCSPRSGDLSVYWYQQSLDQGLQFLIQYYNGEERAKGNILERFSAQQFPDLHSELNLSSLELGDSALYFCASSPRGSGGQETQYFGPGTRLLVL.

This chain links TRBV29-1 with TRBJ1-1; 7 bases fit TRBD1. J gave up 8 bases and V 4 bases, and 7 bases lay outside the gene matches. In germline, CDR1 is SQVTM, CDR2 ANQGSEA. This CDR3 contains 12 residues. CDR3 sequence: CSVGQGDSEAFF. CDR3 sequence (DNA): TGCAGCGTTGGACAGGGAGATTCGGAAGCTTTCTTT.

The rearrangement joins TRBV29-1 to TRBJ2-4; D unclear. The CDR3 length is 12 residues. Looked up from germline, CDR1 is SQVTM and CDR2 is ANQGSEA. Deletions cut 4 bases from V and 7 bases from J, with 11 bases between. The CDR3 bases are TGCAGCGTTGTACCCGCGCGGAACATTCAGTACTTC. Amino acids: CSVVPARNIQYF.

The rearrangement uses TRBV4-2 and TRBJ2-7; D is perhaps TRBD1 (6 bases). CDR1 LGHNA and CDR2 YNFKEQ come from the germline V gene. The V end lost 0 bases, the J end lost 2 bases, and 11 bases lay between the germline ends. This CDR3 is built from 15 residues. The CDR3 is CASSQDQGGTYEQYF. In nucleotides, the CDR3 is TGTGCCAGCAGCCAAGATCAAGGGGGAACCTACGAGCAGTACTTC.

The chain combines TRBV20-1 with TRBJ1-4; the match to TRBD1 covers 7 bases. CDR1 is DFQATT, CDR2 SNEGSKA, per germline (reference sequence). The CDR3 contains 14 residues. V shed 3 bases, J shed 3 bases, and the junction held 4 bases outside the gene matches. CDR3 sequence: CSASYTGANEKLFF. In nucleotides, the CDR3 is TGCAGTGCTAGCTATACAGGGGCTAATGAAAAACTGTTTTTT.

This rearrangement joins TRBV29-1 to TRBJ2-5; tentative D call: TRBD2 (7 bases). There are 14 residues in the CDR3. Germline V gene data show CDR1 as SQVTM and CDR2 as ANQGSEA. V was cut by 7 bases and J by 0 bases, with 15 bases left in between. CDR3 in amino acids: CSAGGGGYQETQYF. The CDR3, as DNA: TGCAGCGCTGGGGGAGGGGGGTACCAAGAGACCCAGTACTTC.

V and J are TRBV2 and TRBJ1-1; D not resolved. Between the trimmed V and J ends, which lost 2 bases and 0 bases, there was a span of 1 base. CDR1 and CDR2 (germline): SNHLY, FYNNEI. The CDR3 has 12 residues. CDR3 in DNA: TGTGCCAGCAGTGAACTGAACACTGAAGCTTTCTTT. The encoded protein is CASSELNTEAFF.

The chain joins TRBV11-2 to TRBJ2-5; D is perhaps TRBD2 (6 bases). V was shortened by 3 bases and J by 5 bases, with 16 bases between the two germline ends. The CDR3 extends over 15 amino acids. Looked up from germline, CDR1 is SGHAT and CDR2 is FQNNGV. This CDR3 is CASSLDPGRRETQYF. The CDR3 region has the DNA TGTGCCAGCAGCTTGGACCCGGGGAGGCGGGAGACCCAGTACTTC.

The V and J genes are TRBV2 and TRBJ2-1; tentative D call: TRBD1 (5 bases). The CDR3 is 16 residues long. The germline V gene has CDR1 SNHLY and CDR2 FYNNEI. V was pared by 8 bases and J by 1 base, with 18 bases between. CDR3 coding DNA: TGTGCCAGCCTTACACTCCAGGGTTCTTCCTACAATGAGCAGTTCTTC. Its protein product is CASLTLQGSSYNEQFF.

The chain carries TRBV9 and TRBJ2-6; no reliable D call. Germline V gives CDR1 SGDLS, CDR2 YYNGEE. This CDR3 region has 17 residues. V lost 0 bases to trimming and J lost 0 bases, with 10 bases between them. The CDR3 sequence is CASSVARRYSGANVLTF. The CDR3 DNA is TGTGCCAGCAGCGTAGCCAGGCGATACTCTGGGGCCAACGTCCTGACTTTC.

This clonotype appeared a single time. CDR3 in amino acids: CASSSWEGGPQHF. CDR3 in DNA: TGTGCCAGCAGCTCTTGGGAGGGAGGACCCCAGCATTTT. The chain recombines TRBV7-9 with TRBJ1-5, with D unresolved. The CDR3 has 13 residues. Trimming pared 4 bases from V and 10 bases from J, leaving 14 bases between. Germline V gives CDR1 SEHNR, CDR2 FQNEAQ (reference sequence).

The chain employs TRBV10-3 and TRBJ1-1, with unresolved D. The CDR3 totals 17 residues. Germline-derived CDR1 and CDR2 are ENHRY and SYGVKD. V dropped 11 bases and J dropped 0 bases, with 25 bases sitting between them. CDR3: CARHTSSAHRLNTEAFF. CDR3 nucleotides: TGTGCCCGCCATACATCCTCGGCCCACCGTTTGAACACTGAAGCTTTCTTT.

This rearrangement joins TRBV5-4 to TRBJ2-6; D uncertain. V shed 0 bases and J shed 4 bases, with 11 bases lying between them. This CDR3 spans 16 amino acids. Germline loops: CDR1 SGHNT, CDR2 YYREEE (reference sequence). The CDR3 DNA follows: TGTGCCAGCAGCTTGGGGTCTCTATCAGGGGCCAACGTCCTGACTTTC. Protein product: CASSLGSLSGANVLTF.

The chain uses TRBV30 and TRBJ2-5, with a tentative D call TRBD1 (6 bases). The CDR3 runs to 15 residues. Trimming shortened V by 0 bases and J by 0 bases, and 11 bases separated the two germline ends. The germline CDR1 and CDR2 sequences are GTSNPN and SVGIG (reference sequence). The CDR3 sequence is CAWSVQGTNQETQYF. In DNA, the CDR3 is TGTGCCTGGAGTGTACAAGGGACAAACCAAGAGACCCAGTACTTC.

The V and J genes are TRBV6-2 or TRBV6-3 and TRBJ2-1; D remains ambiguous. The germline V gene encodes CDR1 MNHEY and CDR2 SVGEGT. The CDR3 is made up of 13 amino acids. Between the trimmed V and J ends, which lost 7 bases and 1 base, there was a span of 8 bases. The CDR3, as DNA: TGTGCCAGCAACTCGCCATCCTACAATGAGCAGTTCTTC. This codes for CASNSPSYNEQFF.

The V and J genes are TRBV10-3 and TRBJ2-7; D gene ambiguous. CDR3 size: 13 residues. Germline assignment: CDR1 ENHRY and CDR2 SYGVKD. Trimming pared 4 bases from V and 3 bases from J, leaving 10 bases between. The CDR3 loop reads CAISVVHYYEQYF. In DNA, the CDR3 is TGTGCCATCAGTGTGGTCCACTACTACGAGCAGTACTTC.

The chain uses TRBV19 and TRBJ2-3; D is undetermined. Germline CDR1 and CDR2: LNHDA and SQIVND (reference sequence). Trimming took off 5 bases at V and 1 base at J, with 13 bases between the two ends. The CDR3 loop spans 15 amino acids. CDR3 protein: CASSLRWLRTDTQYF. The DNA for the CDR3 is TGTGCCAGTAGTTTGAGGTGGCTCCGCACAGATACGCAGTATTTT.

This rearrangement joins TRBV6-6 to TRBJ1-2, with no clear D. V dropped 8 bases and J dropped 5 bases, with 9 bases sitting between them. CDR1 and CDR2 from the germline V gene are MNHNY and SVGAGI (reference sequence). This CDR3 contains 11 residues. In DNA form, the CDR3 reads TGTGCCAGCTGGTCGTTGTATGGCTACACCTTC. Translating gives CASWSLYGYTF.

This chain joins TRBV20-1 and TRBJ1-2; D gene unclear. Germline V gene sequence: CDR1 DFQATT, CDR2 SNEGSKA (reference sequence). CDR3 length equals 11 residues. Trimming removed 2 bases from V and 5 bases from J, with 6 bases in between. CDR3 sequence reads: CSARQVYGYTF. The DNA of the CDR3 is TGCAGTGCTAGACAGGTTTATGGCTACACCTTC.

Points on this clonotype: Mismatch with germline at one junction end may stem from a read error. The chain recombines TRBV10-3 with TRBJ2-7; the D is unclear. The CDR3 has 12 amino acids. Germline V gene data show CDR1 as ENHRY and CDR2 as SYGVKD. The CDR3, as DNA: TGTGCCATCCGTGAAAGCTCCTACGAGCAGTACTTC. It specifies CAIRESSYEQYF.

The chain is built from TRBV11-2 and TRBJ1-2, with a possible D match to TRBD1 (5 bases). Trimming removed 6 bases at V and 4 bases at J, with 18 bases between. Germline V lookup: CDR1 SGHAT, CDR2 FQNNGV. The CDR3 is 15 residues long. This CDR3 is CASSSAGHGGYGYTF. The CDR3 DNA reads as TGTGCCAGCAGTTCCGCGGGGCACGGGGGCTATGGCTACACCTTC.

This sequence joins TRBV20-1 and TRBJ2-7, with a weak D call TRBD2 (6 bases). The CDR3 extends over 15 amino acids. V was cut by 0 bases and J by 0 bases, with 12 bases left in between. The germline V gene encodes CDR1 DFQATT and CDR2 SNEGSKA (reference sequence). The CDR3 DNA reads as TGCAGTGCTAGAGATTTCGGGGGAGCCTCCTACGAGCAGTACTTC. It codes for CSARDFGGASYEQYF.

V and J are TRBV7-2 and TRBJ2-3, with 10 positions matching TRBD1. V lost 6 bases and J lost 5; bases outside the gene matches: 5. The CDR3 sequence is 14 residues long. Germline V gene data show CDR1 as SGHTA and CDR2 as FQGNSA. CDR3 nucleotide sequence: TGTGCCAGCAGTTCATGGACAGGGGGAGATACGCAGTATTTT. As protein: CASSSWTGGDTQYF.

This clonotype has just one count. This chain links TRBV9 with TRBJ2-1; D uncertain. Germline CDR1 SGDLS, CDR2 YYNGEE. The CDR3 runs to 15 residues. The V and J ends lost 3 bases and 4 bases respectively, with 14 bases between them. The CDR3 nucleotides read TGTGCCAGCAGCGCCATGAATCTGGGGTACAATGAGCAGTTCTTC. This translates into CASSAMNLGYNEQFF.

This rearrangement joins TRBV4-2 to TRBJ2-7; no clear D. From germline, CDR1 is LGHNA and CDR2 YNFKEQ. The CDR3 consists of 14 residues. Trimming removed 0 bases at V and 6 bases at J, with 12 bases between. CDR3 protein: CASSQDHGRGEQYF. CDR3 DNA: TGTGCCAGCAGCCAAGATCACGGCAGAGGCGAGCAGTACTTC.

This clonotype was seen just once. V gene TRBV30 combines with J gene TRBJ2-7; D tentatively fits TRBD1 or TRBD2 (6 bases each). V gave up 3 bases and J gave up 1 base, with 13 bases separating them. Germline values: CDR1 GTSNPN, CDR2 SVGIG (reference sequence). The CDR3 covers 14 residues. CDR3 in amino acids: CAWRGGTRSYEQYF. In DNA form, the CDR3 reads TGTGCCTGGAGAGGGGGGACACGGTCCTACGAGCAGTACTTC.